Presented here are 5 T cell receptor beta chains from one specimen sequenced in a study of T cell responses to AZD1222 COVID-19 vaccine (dated by TCRdb to the early 2020s). According to the study, the label for this sample's time point signals: baseline before first vaccination. The library was produced with the immunoSEQ multiplex PCR assay. The source is immuneACCESS, and TCRdb retained only in-frame sequences with V and J called. Part of the clones is not carried over; for the studies checked, unresolved V genes explain less than half of this, and the remainder is unexplained. Recorded for this sample are roughly 100,000 clones; 82% of them occurred a single time. Of the sample, about 5% falls within the top ten clones. The sequences come from peripheral blood, collected on day 0 of AZD1222 vaccination. The source of these receptors is an adult in good health.

This clone was seen only once. The chain uses TRBV5-1 and TRBJ1-1; D is uncertain. The CDR3 contains 14 residues. The V gene's germline CDR1 is SGHRS and CDR2 YFSETQ. Deletions cut 0 bases from V and 4 bases from J, with 10 bases between. CDR3: CASSLAALATEAFF. As DNA, the CDR3 is TGCGCCAGCAGCTTGGCGGCGCTGGCCACTGAAGCTTTCTTT. The whole variable domain, remainder taken from reference TRBV5-1 and TRBJ1-1, is KAGVTQTPRYLIKTRGQQVTLSCSPISGHRSVSWYQQTPGQGLQFLFEYFSETQRNKGNFPGRFSGRQFSNSRSEMNVSTLELGDSALYLCASSLAALATEAFFGQGTRLTVV.

V is TRBV5-6 and J is TRBJ1-5; D ambiguous. The CDR3 runs to 13 residues. Trimming shortened V by 3 bases and J by 8 bases, and 12 bases separated the two germline ends. In germline, CDR1 is SGHDT, CDR2 YYEEEE. The CDR3 DNA is TGTGCCAGCAGCTGGGCAGGAGGGAAGCCCCAGCATTTT. Translated, it gives CASSWAGGKPQHF.

This chain joins TRBV30 and TRBJ2-1, with 7 bases identical to TRBD1. Unmatched junction bases numbered 8, after V lost 4 bases and J lost 5 bases. There are 14 residues in the CDR3. Germline CDR1 is GTSNPN and CDR2 is SVGIG (reference sequence). The DNA of the CDR3 is TGTGCCTGGACCCAATCGACAGGGAACAATGAGCAGTTCTTC. This sequence encodes CAWTQSTGNNEQFF.

This sequence joins TRBV7-6 and TRBJ2-2, with D tentatively TRBD1 (6 bases). This CDR3 has 14 residues. V was clipped by 6 bases and J by 8 bases, with 16 bases between them. Germline CDR1 and CDR2: SGHVS and FNYEAQ. CDR3 in DNA: TGTGCCAGCAGGTTACAGGGAGTCGGGGGGGAGCTGTTTTTT. It codes for CASRLQGVGGELFF.

This clone has a count of ten or more. The V and J genes are TRBV12-3 or TRBV12-4 and TRBJ1-5, with TRBD1 as a possible D gene (5 bases). CDR3 length: 13 amino acids. The V and J ends lost 2 bases and 5 bases respectively, with 7 bases between them. The CDR3 sequence is CASSLRGDQPQHF. The CDR3 coding sequence is TGTGCCAGCAGTTTACGAGGGGATCAGCCCCAGCATTTT.